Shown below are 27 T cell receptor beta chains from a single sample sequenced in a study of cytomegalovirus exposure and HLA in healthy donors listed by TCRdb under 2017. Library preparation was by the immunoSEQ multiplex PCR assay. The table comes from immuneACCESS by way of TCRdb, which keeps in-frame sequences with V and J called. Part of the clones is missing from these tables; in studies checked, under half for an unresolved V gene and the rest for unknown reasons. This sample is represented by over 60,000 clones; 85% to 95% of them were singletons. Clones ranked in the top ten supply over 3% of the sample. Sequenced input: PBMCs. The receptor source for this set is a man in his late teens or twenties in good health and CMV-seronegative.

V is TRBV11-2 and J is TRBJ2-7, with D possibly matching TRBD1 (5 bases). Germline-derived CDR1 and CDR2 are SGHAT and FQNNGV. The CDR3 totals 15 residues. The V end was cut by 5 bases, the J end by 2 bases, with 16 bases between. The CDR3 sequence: CASSQDWGTTYEQYF. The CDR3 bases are TGTGCCAGCAGCCAAGACTGGGGCACAACCTACGAGCAGTACTTC.

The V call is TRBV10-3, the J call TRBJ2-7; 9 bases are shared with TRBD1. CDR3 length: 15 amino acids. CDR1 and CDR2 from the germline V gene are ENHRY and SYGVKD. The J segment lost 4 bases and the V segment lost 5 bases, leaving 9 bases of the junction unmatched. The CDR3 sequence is CAISNTGTGMYEQYF. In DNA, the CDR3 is TGTGCCATCAGTAACACCGGGACAGGGATGTACGAGCAGTACTTC.

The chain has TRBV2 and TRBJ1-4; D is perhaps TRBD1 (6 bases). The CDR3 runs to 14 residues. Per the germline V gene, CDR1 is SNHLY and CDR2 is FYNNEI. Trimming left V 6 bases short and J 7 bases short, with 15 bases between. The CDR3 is CASSPGTTSEKLFF. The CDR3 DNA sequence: TGTGCCAGCAGCCCCGGGACAACGAGTGAAAAACTGTTTTTT.

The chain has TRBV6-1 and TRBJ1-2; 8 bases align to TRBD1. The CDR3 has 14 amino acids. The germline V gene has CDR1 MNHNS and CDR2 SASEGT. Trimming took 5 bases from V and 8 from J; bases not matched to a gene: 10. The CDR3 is CASSNRGTGSGYTF. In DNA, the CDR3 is TGTGCCAGCAGTAACAGGGGGACGGGGTCGGGCTACACCTTC.

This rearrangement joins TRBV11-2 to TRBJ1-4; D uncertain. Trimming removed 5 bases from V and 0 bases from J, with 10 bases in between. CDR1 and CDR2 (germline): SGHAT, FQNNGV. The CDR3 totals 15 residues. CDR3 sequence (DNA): TGTGCCAGCAGCCTGGAGGGAGCAACTAATGAAAAACTGTTTTTT. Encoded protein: CASSLEGATNEKLFF. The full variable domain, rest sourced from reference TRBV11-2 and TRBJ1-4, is EAGVAQSPRYKIIEKRQSVAFWCNPISGHATLYWYQQILGQGPKLLIQFQNNGVVDDSQLPKDRFSAERLKGVDSTLKIQPAKLEDSAVYLCASSLEGATNEKLFFGSGTQLSVL.

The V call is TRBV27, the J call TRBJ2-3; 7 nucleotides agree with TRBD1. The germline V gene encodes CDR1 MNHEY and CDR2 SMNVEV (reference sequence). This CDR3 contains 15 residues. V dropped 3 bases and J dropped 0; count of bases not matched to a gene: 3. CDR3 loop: CASSFQTGSTDTQYF. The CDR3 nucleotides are TGTGCCAGCAGTTTCCAGACAGGGAGCACAGATACGCAGTATTTT.

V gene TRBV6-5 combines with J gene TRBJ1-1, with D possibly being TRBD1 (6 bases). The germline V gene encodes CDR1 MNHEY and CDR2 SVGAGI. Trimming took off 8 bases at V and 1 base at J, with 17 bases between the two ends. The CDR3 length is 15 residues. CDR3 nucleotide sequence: TGTGCCAGCGGGTACACAGGGCTTGAGAACACTGAAGCTTTCTTT. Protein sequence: CASGYTGLENTEAFF.

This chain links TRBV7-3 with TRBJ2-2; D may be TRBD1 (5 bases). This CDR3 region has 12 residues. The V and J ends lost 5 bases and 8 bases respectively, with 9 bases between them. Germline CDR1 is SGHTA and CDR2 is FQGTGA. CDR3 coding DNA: TGTGCCAGCAGCGCCAGGGAAGGGGAGCTGTTTTTT. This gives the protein CASSAREGELFF.

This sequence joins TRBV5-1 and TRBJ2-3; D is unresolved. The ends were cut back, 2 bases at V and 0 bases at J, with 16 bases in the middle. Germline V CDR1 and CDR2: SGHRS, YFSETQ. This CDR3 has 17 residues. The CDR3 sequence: CASSFAAPVSSTDTQYF. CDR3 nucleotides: TGCGCCAGCAGCTTTGCGGCGCCGGTGTCTAGCACAGATACGCAGTATTTT.

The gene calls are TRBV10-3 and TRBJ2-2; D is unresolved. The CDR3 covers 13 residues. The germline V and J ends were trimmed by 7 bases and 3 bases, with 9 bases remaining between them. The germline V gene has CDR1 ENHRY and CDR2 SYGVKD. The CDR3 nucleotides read TGTGCCATCAAAACTCCGGACACCGGGGAGCTGTTTTTT. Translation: CAIKTPDTGELFF.

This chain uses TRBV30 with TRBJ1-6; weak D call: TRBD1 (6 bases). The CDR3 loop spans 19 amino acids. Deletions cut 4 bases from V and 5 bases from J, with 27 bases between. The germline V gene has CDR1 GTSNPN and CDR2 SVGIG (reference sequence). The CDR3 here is CAWISRGNQYRAHNSPLHF. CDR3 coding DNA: TGTGCCTGGATCTCCAGGGGAAACCAATACCGCGCCCATAATTCACCCCTCCACTTT.

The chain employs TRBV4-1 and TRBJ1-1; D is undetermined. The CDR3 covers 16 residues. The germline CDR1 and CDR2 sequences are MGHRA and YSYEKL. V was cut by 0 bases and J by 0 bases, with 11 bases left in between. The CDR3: CASSQDSSGMNTEAFF. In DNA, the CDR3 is TGCGCCAGCAGCCAAGATTCGTCGGGTATGAACACTGAAGCTTTCTTT.

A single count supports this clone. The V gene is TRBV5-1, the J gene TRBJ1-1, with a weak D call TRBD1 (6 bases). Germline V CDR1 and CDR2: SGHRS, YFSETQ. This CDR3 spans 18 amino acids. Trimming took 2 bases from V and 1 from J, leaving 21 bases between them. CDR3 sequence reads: CASSFVVGQGKKNTEAFF. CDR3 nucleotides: TGCGCCAGCAGCTTCGTAGTCGGGCAGGGGAAGAAGAACACTGAAGCTTTCTTT.

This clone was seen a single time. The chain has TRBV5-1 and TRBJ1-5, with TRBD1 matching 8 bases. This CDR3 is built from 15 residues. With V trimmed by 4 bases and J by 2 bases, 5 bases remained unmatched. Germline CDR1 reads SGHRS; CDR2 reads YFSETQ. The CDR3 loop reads CASSPTGDGNQPQHF. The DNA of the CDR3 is TGCGCCAGCAGCCCGACAGGGGATGGCAATCAGCCCCAGCATTTT.

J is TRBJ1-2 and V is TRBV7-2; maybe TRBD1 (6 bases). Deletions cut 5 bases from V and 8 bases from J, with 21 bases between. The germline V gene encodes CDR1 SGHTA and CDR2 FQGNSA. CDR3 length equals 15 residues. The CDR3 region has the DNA TGTGCCAGCAGCCCTTCTAGGGGGGGCTTAGGCGGCTACACCTTC. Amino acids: CASSPSRGGLGGYTF.

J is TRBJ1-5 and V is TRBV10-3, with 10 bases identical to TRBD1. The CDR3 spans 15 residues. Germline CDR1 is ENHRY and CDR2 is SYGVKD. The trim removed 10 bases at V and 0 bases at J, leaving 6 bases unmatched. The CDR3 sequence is CATAGQGISNQPQHF. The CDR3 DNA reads TGTGCCACCGCGGGACAGGGGATTAGCAATCAGCCCCAGCATTTT.

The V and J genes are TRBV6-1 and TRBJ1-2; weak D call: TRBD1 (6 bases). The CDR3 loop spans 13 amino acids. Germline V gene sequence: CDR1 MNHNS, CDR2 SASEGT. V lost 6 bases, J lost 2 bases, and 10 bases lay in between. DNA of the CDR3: TGTGCCAGCAGGCGGGGGACAAACTATGGCTACACCTTC. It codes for CASRRGTNYGYTF.

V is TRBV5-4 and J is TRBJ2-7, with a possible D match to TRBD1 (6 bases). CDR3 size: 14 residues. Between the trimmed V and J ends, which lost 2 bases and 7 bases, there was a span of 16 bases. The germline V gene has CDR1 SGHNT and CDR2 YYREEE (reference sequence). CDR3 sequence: CASSFDRLGREQYF. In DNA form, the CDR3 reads TGTGCCAGCAGCTTCGACAGGCTAGGGCGAGAGCAGTACTTC.

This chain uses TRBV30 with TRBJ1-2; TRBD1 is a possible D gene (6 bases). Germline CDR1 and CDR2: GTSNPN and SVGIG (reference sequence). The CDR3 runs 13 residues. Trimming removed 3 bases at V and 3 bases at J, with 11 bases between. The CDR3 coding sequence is TGTGCCTGGAGCCAGGGGCTCGACTATGGCTACACCTTC. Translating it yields CAWSQGLDYGYTF.

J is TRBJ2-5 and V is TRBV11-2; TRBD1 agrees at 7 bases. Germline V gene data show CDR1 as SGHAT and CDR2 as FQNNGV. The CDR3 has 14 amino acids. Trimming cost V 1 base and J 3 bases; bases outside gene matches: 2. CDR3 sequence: CASSLGQGKETQYF. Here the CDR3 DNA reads TGTGCCAGCAGCTTAGGACAGGGTAAAGAGACCCAGTACTTC.

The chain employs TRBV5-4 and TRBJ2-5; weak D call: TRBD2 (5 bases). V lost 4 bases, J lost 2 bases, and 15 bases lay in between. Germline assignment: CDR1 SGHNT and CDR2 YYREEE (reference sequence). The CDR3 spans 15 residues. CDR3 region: CASSLPGGEQETQYF. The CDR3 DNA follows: TGTGCCAGCAGCCTCCCCGGAGGTGAGCAAGAGACCCAGTACTTC.

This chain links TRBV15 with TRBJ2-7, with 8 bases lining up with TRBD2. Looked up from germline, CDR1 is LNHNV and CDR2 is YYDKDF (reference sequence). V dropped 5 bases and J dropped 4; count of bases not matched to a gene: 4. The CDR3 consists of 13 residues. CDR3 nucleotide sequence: TGTGCCACCAGCCGGGGGGGAGAGTACGAGCAGTACTTC. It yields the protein CATSRGGEYEQYF. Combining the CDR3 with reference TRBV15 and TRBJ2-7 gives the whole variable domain DAMVIQNPRYQVTQFGKPVTLSCSQTLNHNVMYWYQQKSSQAPKLLFHYYDKDFNNEADTPDNFQSRRPNTSFCFLDIRSPGLGDTAMYLCATSRGGEYEQYFGPGTRLTVT.

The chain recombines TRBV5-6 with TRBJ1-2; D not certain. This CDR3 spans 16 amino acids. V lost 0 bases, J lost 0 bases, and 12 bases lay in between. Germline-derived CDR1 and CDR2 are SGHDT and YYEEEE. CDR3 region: CASSLGSGLANYGYTF. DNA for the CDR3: TGTGCCAGCAGCTTGGGTAGCGGCTTAGCTAACTATGGCTACACCTTC.

This CDR3 reads CASSLAGIGDTEAFF. CDR3 nucleotide sequence: TGTGCCAGCAGCTTGGCCGGGATTGGGGACACTGAAGCTTTCTTT. The rearrangement links TRBV7-2 to TRBJ1-1; D is ambiguous. V lost 3 bases, J lost 3 bases, and 14 bases lay in between. The CDR3 covers 15 residues. From germline, CDR1 is SGHTA and CDR2 FQGNSA.

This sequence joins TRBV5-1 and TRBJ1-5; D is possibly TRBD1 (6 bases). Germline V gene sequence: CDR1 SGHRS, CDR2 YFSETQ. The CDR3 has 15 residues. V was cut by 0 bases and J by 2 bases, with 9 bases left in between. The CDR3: CASSLAGVGNQPQHF. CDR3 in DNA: TGCGCCAGCAGCTTGGCAGGGGTAGGCAATCAGCCCCAGCATTTT.

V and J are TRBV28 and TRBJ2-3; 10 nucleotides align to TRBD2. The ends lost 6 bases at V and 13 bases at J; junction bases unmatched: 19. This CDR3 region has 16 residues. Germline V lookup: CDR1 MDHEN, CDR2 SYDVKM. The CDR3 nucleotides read TGTGCCAGCAGCTCACGGACTAGCGGCGTCAACAGATACGAGTATTTT. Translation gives CASSSRTSGVNRYEYF.

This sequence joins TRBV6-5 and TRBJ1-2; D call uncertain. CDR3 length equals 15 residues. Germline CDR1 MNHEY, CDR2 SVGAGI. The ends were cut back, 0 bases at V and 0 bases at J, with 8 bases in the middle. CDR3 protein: CASSYSDGANYGYTF. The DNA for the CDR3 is TGTGCCAGCAGTTACTCGGACGGGGCTAACTATGGCTACACCTTC.